Only a few counts were recorded for the clone carrying this T cell receptor (beta chain). After constant-region reverse-primer amplification, full-length variable regions underwent semi-nested PCR with Nested Universal Primer A. TCRdb reprocessed the 5' RACE reads with MiXCR, giving one entry per CDR3 protein. The repertoire holds approximately 23,000 distinct CDR3 sequences, approximately 28% seen once, with roughly 2.2% in the top ten. CDR3 length equals 11 residues. Germline V gene sequence: CDR1 LGHDT, CDR2 YNNKEL (reference sequence). V was cut by 5 bases and J by 3 bases, with 4 bases left in between.

The sequence derives from a female donor with breast cancer. The chain joins TRBV3-1 to TRBJ1-2; D remains unclear. Specimen: tumor-infiltrating naive CD4+ T cells sorted from the breast tumor. The subset is: naive CD4+ T cells, CD4+CD45RA+CD25-. This chain's CDR3 is CASSSHYGYTF. CDR3 sequence (DNA): TGTGCCAGCAGCTCCCACTATGGCTACACCTTC. The full variable domain, in which reference TRBV3-1 and TRBJ1-2 provide the parts outside the CDR3, is DTAVSQTPKYLVTQMGNDKSIKCEQNLGHDTMYWYKQDSKKFLKIMFSYNNKELIINETVPNRFSPKSPDKAHLNLHINSLELGDSAVYFCASSSHYGYTFGSGTRLTVV.